The 24 T cell receptor beta chains presented below share a single source sample, sequenced in a study of T cells after yellow fever vaccination. TCRdb reprocessed the 5' RACE reads with MiXCR, giving one entry per CDR3 protein. The sample lists approximately 260,000 distinct CDR3 sequences, about 5.2% occurring once. Sequenced material: CD4+ T cells sorted from PBMCs, taken on the day of the yellow fever booster vaccination. The receptors derive from a man between 18 and 35 years old who received the YFV17D yellow fever vaccine.

This clonotype was counted between two and nine times. This rearrangement joins TRBV18 to TRBJ1-2; D unresolved. The length of the CDR3 is 13 residues. Deletions cut 1 base from V and 8 bases from J, with 11 bases between. Germline values: CDR1 KGHSH, CDR2 LQKENI. The CDR3 nucleotides read TGTGCCAGCTCACCACGGGGATCCGAGGGCTACACCTTC. It specifies CASSPRGSEGYTF.

In its sample, this clonotype was seen many times. The rearrangement uses TRBV20-1 and TRBJ1-1; TRBD1 is a possible D gene (6 bases). This CDR3 has 15 residues. V lost 3 bases and J 3 bases, leaving 17 bases between the germline ends. CDR1 and CDR2 from the germline V gene are DFQATT and SNEGSKA (reference sequence). The CDR3 region has the DNA TGCAGTGCTAGTCCCTGGACAGCGGGGTACACTGAAGCTTTCTTT. Its translation is CSASPWTAGYTEAFF.

This clonotype was detected only a few times. This chain joins TRBV24-1 and TRBJ2-1; TRBD2 is a possible D gene (5 bases). The CDR3 runs to 13 residues. Between the trimmed V and J ends, which lost 4 bases and 6 bases, there was a span of 9 bases. The germline V gene has CDR1 KGHDR and CDR2 SFDVKD. CDR3 residues: CATSEPGTNEQFF. CDR3 in DNA: TGTGCCACCAGTGAGCCGGGAACCAATGAGCAGTTCTTC.

The genes are TRBV11-2 and TRBJ1-2; tentative D call: TRBD1 (5 bases). With 5 bases removed from V and 0 bases from J, the gap between germline ends came to 13 bases. The CDR3 is 15 residues long. Germline V gives CDR1 SGHAT, CDR2 FQNNGV. For the CDR3, the DNA is TGTGCCAGCAGCCCGGCCCAGGGACCTAACTATGGCTACACCTTC. Translation gives CASSPAQGPNYGYTF.

This clonotype came up many times. This rearrangement joins TRBV10-3 to TRBJ2-2; D call uncertain. The germline V gene has CDR1 ENHRY and CDR2 SYGVKD. The length of the CDR3 is 12 residues. The V end was cut by 4 bases, the J end by 5 bases, with 5 bases between. The CDR3: CAISGQTGELFF. DNA of the CDR3: TGTGCCATCAGTGGTCAGACCGGGGAGCTGTTTTTT.

In this sample, this clonotype turned up once. A read error is possible here, since a much larger clone lies one base away. The V gene is TRBV7-8, the J gene TRBJ2-1; possibly TRBD1 or TRBD2 for D (5 bases each). The CDR3 has 14 amino acids. Germline CDR1 SGHVS, CDR2 FQNEAQ. The CDR3 bases are TGTGTCGCCCGCGGTTTGGGGACCTACAATAAGCAGTTCTTC. Its protein is CVARGLGTYNKQFF.

This clonotype occurred a few times. The V gene is TRBV7-2, the J gene TRBJ2-7; 10 nucleotides match TRBD2. J was trimmed by 3 bases and V by 5 bases; bases with no gene match: 10. Looked up from germline, CDR1 is SGHTA and CDR2 is FQGNSA. This CDR3 contains 16 residues. CDR3 sequence (DNA): TGTGCCAGCAGCCCCGGGGGGGCTAGCGGGGGCTACGAGCAGTACGTC. Its protein is CASSPGGASGGYEQYV.

At least ten counts were recorded for this clonotype. The rearrangement links TRBV11-2 to TRBJ2-4; D remains ambiguous. The length of the CDR3 is 14 residues. Trimming took 4 bases from V and 0 from J, leaving 7 bases between them. Per the germline V gene, CDR1 is SGHAT and CDR2 is FQNNGV. CDR3 in DNA: TGTGCCAGCAGCTCTCGACTAGCCAAAAACATTCAGTACTTC. This gives the protein CASSSRLAKNIQYF.

The chain joins TRBV7-2 to TRBJ1-1, with a tentative D call TRBD1 (6 bases). Trimming removed 1 base at V and 5 bases at J, with 11 bases between. CDR1 and CDR2 from the germline V gene are SGHTA and FQGNSA. The CDR3 is 14 residues long. The CDR3 DNA reads TGTGCCAGCAGCTTAGTTCCAGGGGCAACTGAAGCTTTCTTT. Translated: CASSLVPGATEAFF.

This clonotype showed up many times. The gene calls are TRBV7-8 and TRBJ2-5, with D possibly being TRBD2 (6 bases). The CDR3 runs to 14 residues. From germline, CDR1 is SGHVS and CDR2 FQNEAQ. V was shortened by 4 bases and J by 4 bases, with 13 bases between the two germline ends. The CDR3 sequence: CASSYRPGGETQYF. The CDR3 region has the DNA TGTGCCAGCAGCTACCGGCCCGGGGGAGAGACCCAGTACTTC. Using reference TRBV7-8 and TRBJ2-5 for the parts outside the CDR3, the full variable domain is GAGVSQSPRYKVAKRGQDVALRCDPISGHVSLFWYQQALGQGPEFLTYFQNEAQLDKSGLPSDRFFAERPEGSVSTLKIQRTQQEDSAVYLCASSYRPGGETQYFGPGTRLLVL.

The V gene is TRBV9, the J gene TRBJ2-6; a possible D gene is TRBD1 (5 bases). Per the germline V gene, CDR1 is SGDLS and CDR2 is YYNGEE. CDR3 size: 17 residues. V lost 0 bases to trimming and J lost 4 bases, with 14 bases between them. The CDR3 region is CASSVDWGAWGANVLTF. The CDR3 DNA follows: TGTGCCAGCAGCGTAGATTGGGGCGCGTGGGGGGCCAACGTCCTGACTTTC.

This clonotype was recorded a few times. V and J are TRBV11-1 and TRBJ1-2, with TRBD1 as a possible D gene (6 bases). Germline assignment: CDR1 SGHAT and CDR2 FQDESV (reference sequence). Trimming removed 6 bases from V and 8 bases from J, with 16 bases in between. The CDR3 sequence is 13 residues long. The CDR3 reads CASRETGLEGYTF. DNA for the CDR3: TGTGCCAGCAGAGAAACAGGGTTGGAGGGCTACACCTTC.

This clonotype occurred a few times. The V gene is TRBV20-1, the J gene TRBJ1-2, with 8 bases aligning to TRBD1. The CDR3 extends over 13 amino acids. The germline CDR1 and CDR2 sequences are DFQATT and SNEGSKA (reference sequence). Trimming removed 3 bases from V and 4 bases from J; junction bases left unmatched: 4. The CDR3 loop reads CSARGQATYGYTF. CDR3 DNA: TGCAGTGCTAGGGGACAGGCGACCTATGGCTACACCTTC.

In this sample, this clonotype turned up many times. The V gene is TRBV5-1, the J gene TRBJ1-4, with no clear D. Germline CDR1 and CDR2: SGHRS and YFSETQ. Trimming took off 0 bases at V and 4 bases at J, with 4 bases between the two ends. The CDR3 sequence is 13 residues long. The CDR3 protein is CASSLASNEKLFF. CDR3 coding DNA: TGCGCCAGCAGCTTGGCGAGTAATGAAAAACTGTTTTTT.

The V and J genes are TRBV27 and TRBJ2-2; D assignment may be TRBD1 or TRBD2 (6 bases each). This CDR3 has 16 amino acids. V dropped 5 bases and J dropped 4 bases, with 17 bases sitting between them. Germline loops: CDR1 MNHEY, CDR2 SMNVEV (reference sequence). CDR3 sequence (DNA): TGTGCCAGCAGTGATCGGGACGGGGGCCTCACCGGGGAGCTGTTTTTT. Translating it yields CASSDRDGGLTGELFF.

This clonotype has a count of ten or more. The chain recombines TRBV4-3 with TRBJ2-3, with 9 bases fitting TRBD2. The germline CDR1 and CDR2 sequences are LGHNA and YSLEER. V lost 4 bases and J lost 4; bases outside the gene matches: 9. This CDR3 has 16 residues. The CDR3 is CASSRLGGGGPDTQYF. The CDR3 DNA reads as TGCGCCAGCAGCCGACTAGGCGGGGGGGGACCAGATACGCAGTATTTT.

In its sample, this clonotype was seen a few times. The rearrangement joins TRBV7-3 to TRBJ2-1; D possibly uses TRBD1 or TRBD2 (5 bases each). CDR3 length: 15 residues. The germline CDR1 and CDR2 sequences are SGHTA and FQGTGA. Between the trimmed V and J ends, which lost 4 bases and 7 bases, there was a span of 17 bases. CDR3 nucleotide sequence: TGTGCCAGCAGCTCCTACGGGACCCCGACGAATGAGCAGTTCTTC. Its protein product is CASSSYGTPTNEQFF.

This clonotype was detected many times. This chain links TRBV6-2 or TRBV6-3 with TRBJ2-3; a weak D match, TRBD2 (5 bases). The germline V gene has CDR1 MNHEY and CDR2 SVGEGT. The CDR3 spans 15 residues. V lost 7 bases and J 3 bases, leaving 17 bases between the germline ends. CDR3 protein: CASMSGARGTDTQYF. The CDR3 nucleotides read TGTGCCAGCATGTCTGGCGCCCGGGGTACAGATACGCAGTATTTT.

This rearrangement joins TRBV12-3 or TRBV12-4 to TRBJ1-5; tentatively, D is TRBD1 (6 bases). V was trimmed by 8 bases and J by 5 bases, leaving 13 bases between them. The CDR3 loop spans 13 amino acids. CDR3 protein: CASSGQTHQPQHF. The CDR3 DNA is TGTGCCAGCTCAGGACAGACACATCAGCCCCAGCATTTT.

J is TRBJ1-1 and V is TRBV28; D remains unclear. V was pared by 6 bases and J by 1 base, with 18 bases between. The germline V gene encodes CDR1 MDHEN and CDR2 SYDVKM. The length of the CDR3 is 16 residues. CDR3 amino acids: CASRDRFGRKNTEAFF. The CDR3 region has the DNA TGTGCCAGCAGGGATCGATTCGGACGGAAGAACACTGAAGCTTTCTTT.

This clonotype has ten or more counts. The rearrangement joins TRBV28 to TRBJ2-7, with D perhaps matching TRBD1 (5 bases). CDR3 length: 15 amino acids. Germline-derived CDR1 and CDR2 are MDHEN and SYDVKM. V lost 3 bases and J lost 1, with 13 bases in between. The CDR3 bases are TGTGCCAGCAGTTTGAGACAGCAAACTTCCTACGAGCAGTACGTC. This sequence encodes CASSLRQQTSYEQYV.

This clonotype was seen only a few times. Here the CDR3 reads CSAHTGNTIYF. The DNA for the CDR3 is TGCAGTGCTCACACCGGAAACACCATATATTTT. This chain joins TRBV20-1 and TRBJ1-3; D gene ambiguous. This CDR3 has 11 residues. The germline gives CDR1 DFQATT, CDR2 SNEGSKA (reference sequence). V was clipped by 5 bases and J by 4 bases, with 6 bases between them.

The CDR3, as DNA: TGTGCCAGCAGCCCCTCTGGGGAGCTGTTTTTT. Its translation: CASSPSGELFF. The chain joins TRBV7-9 to TRBJ2-2; D is unresolved. V was pared by 5 bases and J by 8 bases, with 6 bases between. CDR1 is SEHNR, CDR2 FQNEAQ, per germline (reference sequence). CDR3 length: 11 amino acids.

This clonotype was seen a handful of times. V and J are TRBV4-3 and TRBJ1-3; a weak D match, TRBD1 (5 bases). The length of the CDR3 is 16 residues. Between the trimmed V and J ends, which lost 0 bases and 0 bases, there was a span of 9 bases. Germline assignment: CDR1 LGHNA and CDR2 YSLEER. The CDR3 sequence: CASSQEGDRSGNTIYF. DNA for the CDR3: TGCGCCAGCAGCCAAGAGGGGGATCGCTCTGGAAACACCATATATTTT.